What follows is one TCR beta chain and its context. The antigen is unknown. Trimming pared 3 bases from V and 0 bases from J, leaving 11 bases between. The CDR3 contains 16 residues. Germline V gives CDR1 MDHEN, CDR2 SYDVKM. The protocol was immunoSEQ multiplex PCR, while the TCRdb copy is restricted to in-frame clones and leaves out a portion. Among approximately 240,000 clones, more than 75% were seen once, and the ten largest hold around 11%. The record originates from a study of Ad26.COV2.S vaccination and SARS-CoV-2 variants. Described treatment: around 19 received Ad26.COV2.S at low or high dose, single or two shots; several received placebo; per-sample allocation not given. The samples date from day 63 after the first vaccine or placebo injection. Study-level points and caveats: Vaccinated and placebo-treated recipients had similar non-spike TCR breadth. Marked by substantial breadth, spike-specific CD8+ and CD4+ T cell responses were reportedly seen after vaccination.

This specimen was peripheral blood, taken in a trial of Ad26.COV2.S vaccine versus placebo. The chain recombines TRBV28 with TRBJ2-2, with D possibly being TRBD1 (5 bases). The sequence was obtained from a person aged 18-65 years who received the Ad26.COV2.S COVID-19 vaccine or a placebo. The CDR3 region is CASSFQGGPNTGELFF. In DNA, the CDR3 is TGTGCCAGCAGTTTTCAGGGCGGCCCGAACACCGGGGAGCTGTTTTTT.